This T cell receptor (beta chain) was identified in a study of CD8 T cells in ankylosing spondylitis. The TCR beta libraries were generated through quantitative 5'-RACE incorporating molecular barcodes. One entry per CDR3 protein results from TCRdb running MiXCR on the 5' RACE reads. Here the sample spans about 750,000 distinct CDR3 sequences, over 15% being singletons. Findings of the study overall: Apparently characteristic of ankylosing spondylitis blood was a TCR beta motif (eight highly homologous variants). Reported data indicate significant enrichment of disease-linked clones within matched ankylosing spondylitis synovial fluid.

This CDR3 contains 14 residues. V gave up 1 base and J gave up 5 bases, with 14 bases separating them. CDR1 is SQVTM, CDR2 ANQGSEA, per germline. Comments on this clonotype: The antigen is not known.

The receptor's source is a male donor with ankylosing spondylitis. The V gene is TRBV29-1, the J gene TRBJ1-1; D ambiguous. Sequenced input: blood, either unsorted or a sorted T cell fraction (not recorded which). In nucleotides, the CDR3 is TGCAGCGTTGAAGCGGGAATCGGGTGGACTGAAGCTTTCTTT. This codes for CSVEAGIGWTEAFF. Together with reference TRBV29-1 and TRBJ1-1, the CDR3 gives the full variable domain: SAVISQKPSRDICQRGTSLTIQCQVDSQVTMMFWYRQQPGQSLTLIATANQGSEATYESGFVIDKFPISRPNLTFSTLTVSNMSPEDSSIYLCSVEAGIGWTEAFFGQGTRLTVV.